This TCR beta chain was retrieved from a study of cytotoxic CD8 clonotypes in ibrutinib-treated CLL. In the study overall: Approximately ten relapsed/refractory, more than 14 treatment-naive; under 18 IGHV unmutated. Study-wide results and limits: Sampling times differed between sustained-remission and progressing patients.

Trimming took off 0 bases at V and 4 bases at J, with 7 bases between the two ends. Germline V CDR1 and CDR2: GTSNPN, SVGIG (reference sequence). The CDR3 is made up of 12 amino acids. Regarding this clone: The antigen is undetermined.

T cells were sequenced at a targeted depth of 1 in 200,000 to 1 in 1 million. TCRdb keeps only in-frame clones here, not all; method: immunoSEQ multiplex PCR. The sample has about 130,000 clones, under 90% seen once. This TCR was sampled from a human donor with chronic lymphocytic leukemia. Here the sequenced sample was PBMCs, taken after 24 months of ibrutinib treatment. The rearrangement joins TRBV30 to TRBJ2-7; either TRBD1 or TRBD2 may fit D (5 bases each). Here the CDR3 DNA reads TGTGCCTGGAGTGTAGGGGAGTACGAGCAGTACTTC. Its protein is CAWSVGEYEQYF. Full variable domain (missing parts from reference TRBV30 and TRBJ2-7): SQTIHQWPATLVQPVGSPLSLECTVEGTSNPNLYWYRQAAGRGLQLLFYSVGIGQISSEVPQNLSASRPQDRQFILSSKKLLLSDSGFYLCAWSVGEYEQYFGPGTRLTVT.